This record concerns one T cell receptor (beta chain) sequence. Its antigen is still unknown. This sample is drawn from a study of cytomegalovirus exposure and HLA in healthy donors. General observations from the study: In vitro checks showed that a few CMV-associated chains really do target CMV antigens.

Primers: 60 Vbeta forward and 13 Jbeta reverse. Measured with immunoSEQ multiplex PCR; TCRdb has only the in-frame clones, and not every one. The sample comprises about 170,000 clones, approximately 80% of which are singletons, and more than 1% rests with the top ten. Material for sequencing was PBMCs. The receptor's source is a boy under 10 years old in good health and CMV-seronegative.

CDR3 nucleotide sequence: TGTGCCTGGAGTCAAGAAAACAACCAGCCCCAGCATTTT. This translates into CAWSQENNQPQHF. This chain joins TRBV30 and TRBJ1-5; D remains ambiguous. V was pared by 2 bases and J by 7 bases, with 12 bases between. The germline V gene encodes CDR1 GTSNPN and CDR2 SVGIG (reference sequence). The CDR3 contains 13 residues.